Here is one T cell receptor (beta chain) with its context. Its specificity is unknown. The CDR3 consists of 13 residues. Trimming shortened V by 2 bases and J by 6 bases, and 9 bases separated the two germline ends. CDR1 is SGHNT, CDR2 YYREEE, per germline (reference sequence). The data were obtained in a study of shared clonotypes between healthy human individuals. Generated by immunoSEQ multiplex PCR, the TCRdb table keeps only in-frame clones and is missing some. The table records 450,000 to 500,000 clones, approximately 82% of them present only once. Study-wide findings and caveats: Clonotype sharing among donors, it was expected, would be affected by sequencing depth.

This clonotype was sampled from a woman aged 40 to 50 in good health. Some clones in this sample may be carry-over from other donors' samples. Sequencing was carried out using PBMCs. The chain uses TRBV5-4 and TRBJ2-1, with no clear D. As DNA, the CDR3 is TGTGCCAGCAGCTTATTCCCGTCCAATGAGCAGTTCTTC. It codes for CASSLFPSNEQFF.